The 6 T cell receptor beta chains given below trace back to one sample, sequenced in a study of blood T cells in healthy people across ages. Combining a sample-barcoded 5' primer with a J-beta primer mix, a second PCR ran for roughly 6 to 11 cycles. TCRdb re-called the 5' RACE reads through MiXCR, storing one row per CDR3 protein. Counted here are some 710,000 distinct CDR3 sequences, 20% to 25% occurring once; the ten biggest clones make up 22%. Sequencing was performed on blood. Every receptor here comes from a man between 65 and 85 years old in good health.

The chain employs TRBV6-1 and TRBJ2-1, with D unresolved. The J call is uncertain, as TRBJ2-5 better fits the DNA end. Germline values: CDR1 MNHNS, CDR2 SASEGT. The CDR3 spans 14 residues. This CDR3 is CASSVQVSKETQYF. For the CDR3, the DNA is TGTGCCAGCAGTGTTCAGGTGTCCAAAGAGACCCAGTACTTC.

The rearrangement uses TRBV7-9 and TRBJ2-7; D is unresolved. V gave up 5 bases and J gave up 5 bases, with 7 bases separating them. This CDR3 is built from 11 residues. Germline V lookup: CDR1 SEHNR, CDR2 FQNEAQ (reference sequence). CDR3 DNA: TGTGCCAGCAGCGAGGTCCACGAGCAGTACTTC. It is translated as CASSEVHEQYF.

This clonotype was picked up a small number of times. The chain couples TRBV20-1 to TRBJ2-3; tentatively, D is TRBD1 (5 bases). V was clipped by 0 bases and J by 1 base, with 5 bases between them. CDR1 is DFQATT, CDR2 SNEGSKA, per germline (reference sequence). The CDR3 covers 13 residues. CDR3 amino acids: CSAREQGTDTQYF. As DNA, the CDR3 is TGCAGTGCTAGAGAACAGGGCACAGATACGCAGTATTTT.

This clonotype was counted a few times. The chain links TRBV6-5 to TRBJ2-1; a possible D gene is TRBD2 (5 bases). The CDR3 loop spans 16 amino acids. V was cut by 6 bases and J by 3 bases, with 18 bases left in between. Germline V gene data show CDR1 as MNHEY and CDR2 as SVGAGI. The CDR3 bases are TGTGCCAGCAGATGGGGAAGCCTCGGGGTCTACAATGAGCAGTTCTTC. Translation gives CASRWGSLGVYNEQFF.

The chain's CDR3 is CATSDLRAGGPREAQYF. DNA of the CDR3: TGTGCCACCAGTGATTTACGAGCGGGAGGTCCCCGGGAGGCCCAGTACTTC. The chain joins TRBV24-1 to TRBJ2-5; 9 bases align to TRBD2. Germline-derived CDR1 and CDR2 are KGHDR and SFDVKD. CDR3 size: 17 residues. The trim removed 1 base at V and 9 bases at J, leaving 14 bases unmatched.

The chain couples TRBV19 to TRBJ1-6; D remains unclear. V dropped 4 bases and J dropped 8 bases, with 18 bases sitting between them. The CDR3 spans 16 residues. Germline V gives CDR1 LNHDA, CDR2 SQIVND (reference sequence). The CDR3 spells CASSTVKRGMDSPLHF. The CDR3 DNA is TGTGCCAGTAGTACCGTCAAGCGGGGTATGGATTCACCCCTCCACTTT.